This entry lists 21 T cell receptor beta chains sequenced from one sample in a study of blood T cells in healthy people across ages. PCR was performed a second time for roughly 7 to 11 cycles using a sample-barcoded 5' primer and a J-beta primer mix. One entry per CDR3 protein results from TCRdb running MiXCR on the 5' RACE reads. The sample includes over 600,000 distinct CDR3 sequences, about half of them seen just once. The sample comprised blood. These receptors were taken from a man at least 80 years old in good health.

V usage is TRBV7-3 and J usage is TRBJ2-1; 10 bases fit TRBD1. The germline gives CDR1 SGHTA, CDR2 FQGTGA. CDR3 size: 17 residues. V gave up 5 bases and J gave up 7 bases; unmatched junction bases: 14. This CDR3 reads CASSVSGVGTGENEQFF. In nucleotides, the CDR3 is TGTGCCAGCAGCGTTAGTGGGGTAGGGACAGGGGAAAATGAGCAGTTCTTC. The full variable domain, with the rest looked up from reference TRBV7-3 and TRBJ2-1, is GAGVSQTPSNKVTEKGKYVELRCDPISGHTALYWYRQSLGQGPEFLIYFQGTGAADDSGLPNDRFFAVRPEGSVSTLKIQRTERGDSAVYLCASSVSGVGTGENEQFFGPGTRLTVL.

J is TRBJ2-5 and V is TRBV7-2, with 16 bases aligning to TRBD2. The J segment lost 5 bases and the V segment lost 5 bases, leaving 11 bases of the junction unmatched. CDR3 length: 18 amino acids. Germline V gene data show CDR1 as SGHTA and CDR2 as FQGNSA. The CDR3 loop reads CASSTGLAGGRFLETQYF. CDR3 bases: TGTGCCAGCAGCACGGGACTAGCGGGAGGGCGGTTTTTGGAGACCCAGTACTTC.

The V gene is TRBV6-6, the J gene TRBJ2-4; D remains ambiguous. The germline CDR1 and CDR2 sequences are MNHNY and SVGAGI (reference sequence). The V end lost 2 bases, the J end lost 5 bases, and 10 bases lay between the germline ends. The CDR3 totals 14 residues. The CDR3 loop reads CASSYSTRENIQYF. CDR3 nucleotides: TGTGCCAGCAGTTACAGCACCCGTGAAAACATTCAGTACTTC.

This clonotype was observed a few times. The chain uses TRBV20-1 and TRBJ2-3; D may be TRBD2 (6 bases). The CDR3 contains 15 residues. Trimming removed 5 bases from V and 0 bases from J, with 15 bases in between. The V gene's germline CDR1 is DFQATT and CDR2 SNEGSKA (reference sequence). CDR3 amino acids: CSAGNAGPSTDTQYF. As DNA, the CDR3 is TGCAGTGCTGGTAATGCGGGACCGAGCACAGATACGCAGTATTTT.

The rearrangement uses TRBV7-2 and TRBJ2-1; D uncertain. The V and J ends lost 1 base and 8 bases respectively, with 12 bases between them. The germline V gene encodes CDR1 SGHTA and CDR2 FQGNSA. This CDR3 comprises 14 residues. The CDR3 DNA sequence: TGTGCCAGCAGCTTAGATCCTAGTAGGGATGAGCAGTTCTTC. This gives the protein CASSLDPSRDEQFF.

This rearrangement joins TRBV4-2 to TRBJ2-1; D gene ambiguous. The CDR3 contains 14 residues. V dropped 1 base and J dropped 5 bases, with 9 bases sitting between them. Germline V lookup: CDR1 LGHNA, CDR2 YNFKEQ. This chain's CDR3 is CASSQVYRNNEQFF. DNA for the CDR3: TGTGCCAGCAGCCAAGTATATCGGAACAATGAGCAGTTCTTC.

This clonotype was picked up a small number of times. For the CDR3, the DNA is TGTGCCAGCAGCTTAGTAGGGGGGGCTGAGCAGTTCTTC. Protein: CASSLVGGAEQFF. The chain is built from TRBV7-9 and TRBJ2-1, with D maybe TRBD2 (7 bases). The CDR3 consists of 13 residues. Germline loops: CDR1 SEHNR, CDR2 FQNEAQ (reference sequence). Trimming pared 1 base from V and 9 bases from J, leaving 10 bases between.

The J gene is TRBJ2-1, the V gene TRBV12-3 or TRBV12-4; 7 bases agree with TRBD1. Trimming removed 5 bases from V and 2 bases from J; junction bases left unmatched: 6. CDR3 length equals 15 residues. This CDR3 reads CASSPDRVPYNEQFF. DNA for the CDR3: TGTGCCAGCAGTCCAGACAGGGTCCCCTACAATGAGCAGTTCTTC.

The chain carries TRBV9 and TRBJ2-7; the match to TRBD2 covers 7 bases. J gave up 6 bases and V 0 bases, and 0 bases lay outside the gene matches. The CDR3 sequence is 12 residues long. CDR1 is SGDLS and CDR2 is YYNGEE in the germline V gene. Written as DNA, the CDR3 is TGTGCCAGCAGCGTAGGGGAGGGCGAGCAGTACTTC. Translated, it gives CASSVGEGEQYF.

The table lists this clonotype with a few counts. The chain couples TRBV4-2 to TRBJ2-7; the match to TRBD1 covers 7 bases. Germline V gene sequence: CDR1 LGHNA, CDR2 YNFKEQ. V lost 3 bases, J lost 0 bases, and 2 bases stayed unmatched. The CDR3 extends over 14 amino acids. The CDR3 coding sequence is TGTGCCAGCAGCCAGGGGGACAGCTCCTACGAGCAGTACTTC. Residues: CASSQGDSSYEQYF.

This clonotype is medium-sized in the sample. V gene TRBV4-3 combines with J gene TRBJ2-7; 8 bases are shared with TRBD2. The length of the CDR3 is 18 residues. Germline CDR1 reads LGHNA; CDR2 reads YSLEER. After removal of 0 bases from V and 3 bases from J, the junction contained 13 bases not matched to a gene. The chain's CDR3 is CASSQDTVSAGGSYEQYF. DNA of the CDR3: TGCGCCAGCAGCCAAGATACGGTTAGCGCGGGAGGAAGCTACGAGCAGTACTTC.

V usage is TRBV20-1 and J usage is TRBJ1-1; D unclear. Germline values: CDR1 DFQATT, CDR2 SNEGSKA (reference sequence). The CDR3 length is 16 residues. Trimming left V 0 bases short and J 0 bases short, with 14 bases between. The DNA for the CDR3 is TGCAGTGCTAGAGAATGGAGGCCGCGTTTGAACACTGAAGCTTTCTTT. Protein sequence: CSAREWRPRLNTEAFF.

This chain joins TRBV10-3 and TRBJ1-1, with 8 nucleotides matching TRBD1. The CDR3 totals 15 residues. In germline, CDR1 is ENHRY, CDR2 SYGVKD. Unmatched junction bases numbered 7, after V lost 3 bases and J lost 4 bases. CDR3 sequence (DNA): TGTGCCATCAGTGACCAGGGGGCGCGGAGCACTGAAGCTTTCTTT. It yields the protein CAISDQGARSTEAFF.

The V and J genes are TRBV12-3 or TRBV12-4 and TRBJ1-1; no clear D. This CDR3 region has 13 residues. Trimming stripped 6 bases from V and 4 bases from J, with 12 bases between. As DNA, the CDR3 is TGTGCCAGCAGATCCGGGTTTGGCACTGAAGCTTTCTTT. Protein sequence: CASRSGFGTEAFF.

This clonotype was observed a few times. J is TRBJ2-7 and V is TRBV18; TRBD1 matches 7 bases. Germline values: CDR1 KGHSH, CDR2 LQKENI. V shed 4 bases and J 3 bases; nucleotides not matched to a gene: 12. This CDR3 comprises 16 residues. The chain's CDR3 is CASSRTGTANYYEQYF. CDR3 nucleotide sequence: TGTGCCAGCTCACGCACCGGGACAGCTAATTACTACGAGCAGTACTTC.

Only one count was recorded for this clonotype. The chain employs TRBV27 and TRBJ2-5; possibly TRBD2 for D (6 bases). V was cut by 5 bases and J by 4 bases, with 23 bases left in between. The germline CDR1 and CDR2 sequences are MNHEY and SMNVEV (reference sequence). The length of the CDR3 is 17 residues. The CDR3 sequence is CASSHTGLGLGGETQYF. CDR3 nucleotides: TGTGCCAGCAGTCACACCGGGTTGGGATTGGGGGGAGAGACCCAGTACTTC.

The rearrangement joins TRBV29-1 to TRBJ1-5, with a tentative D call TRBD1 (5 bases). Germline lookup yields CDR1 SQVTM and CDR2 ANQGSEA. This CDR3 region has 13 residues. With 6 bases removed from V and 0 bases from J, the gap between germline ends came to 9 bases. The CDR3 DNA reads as TGCAGCGTCTCGACAGATAGCAATCAGCCCCAGCATTTT. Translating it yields CSVSTDSNQPQHF.

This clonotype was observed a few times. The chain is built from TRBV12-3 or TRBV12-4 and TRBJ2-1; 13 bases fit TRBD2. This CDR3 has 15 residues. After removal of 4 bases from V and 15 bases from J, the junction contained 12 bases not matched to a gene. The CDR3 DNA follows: TGTGCCAGCAGTTACGGACTAGCGGGAGATACCCGACCGTTCTTC. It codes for CASSYGLAGDTRPFF.

The CDR3: CAIRDPWAQGGNQPQHF. In DNA, the CDR3 is TGTGCCATCAGAGACCCCTGGGCCCAGGGTGGAAATCAGCCCCAGCATTTT. The chain uses TRBV10-3 and TRBJ1-5; D is perhaps TRBD1 (5 bases). The CDR3 has 17 amino acids. Germline V gene lookup returns CDR1 ENHRY and CDR2 SYGVKD. The ends were cut back, 6 bases at V and 4 bases at J, with 22 bases in the middle.

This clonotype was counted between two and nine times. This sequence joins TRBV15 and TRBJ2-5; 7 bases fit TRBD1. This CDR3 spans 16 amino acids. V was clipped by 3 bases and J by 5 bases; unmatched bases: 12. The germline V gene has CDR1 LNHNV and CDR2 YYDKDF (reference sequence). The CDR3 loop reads CATSRTDRQGSETQYF. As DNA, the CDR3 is TGTGCCACCAGCAGGACGGACAGACAGGGATCGGAGACCCAGTACTTC.

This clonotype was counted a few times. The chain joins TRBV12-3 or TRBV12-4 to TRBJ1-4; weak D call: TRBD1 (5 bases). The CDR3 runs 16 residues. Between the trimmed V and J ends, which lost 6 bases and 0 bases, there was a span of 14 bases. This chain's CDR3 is CASSPTGISTNEKLFF. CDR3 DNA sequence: TGTGCCAGCAGCCCAACAGGAATTTCAACTAATGAAAAACTGTTTTTT.